A single count supports the clone carrying this T cell receptor (beta chain). This record comes from a study of technical replicates of blood from a few donors. TCRdb's table, derived via immunoSEQ multiplex PCR, lists solely in-frame clones and lacks some. Among 65,000 to 90,000 clones listed, just over 85% were seen once. The germline gives CDR1 SGHTA, CDR2 FQGTGA. The CDR3 has 17 residues. V was pared by 5 bases and J by 6 bases, with 25 bases between. The receptor was isolated from a human donor in good health. Some clones in this sample may be carry-over from other donors' samples. This sequence joins TRBV7-3 and TRBJ1-2; tentative D call: TRBD1 (6 bases). Material: PBMCs. This CDR3 reads CASSPGGPLSRTDGYTF. The CDR3 coding sequence is TGTGCCAGCAGCCCGGGGGGCCCCCTATCGAGGACTGATGGCTACACCTTC. The full variable domain, completed using reference TRBV7-3 and TRBJ1-2, is GAGVSQTPSNKVTEKGKYVELRCDPISGHTALYWYRQSLGQGPEFLIYFQGTGAADDSGLPNDRFFAVRPEGSVSTLKIQRTERGDSAVYLCASSPGGPLSRTDGYTFGSGTRLTVV.